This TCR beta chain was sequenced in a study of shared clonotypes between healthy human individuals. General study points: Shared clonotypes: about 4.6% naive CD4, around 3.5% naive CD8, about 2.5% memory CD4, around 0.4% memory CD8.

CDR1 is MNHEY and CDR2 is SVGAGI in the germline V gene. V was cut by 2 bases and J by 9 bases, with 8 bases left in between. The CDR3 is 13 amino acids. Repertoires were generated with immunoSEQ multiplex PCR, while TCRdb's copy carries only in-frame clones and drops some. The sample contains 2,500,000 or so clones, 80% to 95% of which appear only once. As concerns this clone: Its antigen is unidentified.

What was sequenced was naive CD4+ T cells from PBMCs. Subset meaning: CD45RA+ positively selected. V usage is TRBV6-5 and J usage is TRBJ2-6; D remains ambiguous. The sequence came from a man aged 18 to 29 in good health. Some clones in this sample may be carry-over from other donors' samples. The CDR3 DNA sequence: TGTGCCAGCAGTTACGTCCGGAGCAACGTCCTGACTTTC. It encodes CASSYVRSNVLTF.